These 4 T cell receptor beta chains were all obtained from the same sample, sequenced in a study of T cells in Graves' hyperthyroidism and ophthalmopathy (dated by TCRdb to about 2019). The library was produced with multiplex PCR. The instrument given in TCRdb is Illumina HiSeq 2000. Amplification of TCR beta CDR3 regions was carried out from RNA transcripts. A first-round RT-PCR of the TCR CDR3 used the HTBI primer set with the Qiagen OneStep RT-PCR kit. TCRdb handled the public reads itself, with Q25 trimming in fastp and clone calling in MiXCR, and kept productive beta chains. Duplicate CDR3 protein sequences are folded into a single record with the most common DNA and genes. Here the sample has about 740,000 distinct CDR3 sequences; about 15% occur a single time. Roughly a tenth of the sample is held by the ten biggest clonotypes. Specimen: blood. The receptors come from a woman under 30 with Graves' hyperthyroidism.

The sample holds many counts of this clonotype. V gene TRBV18 combines with J gene TRBJ2-2, with a tentative D call TRBD1 (5 bases). V was trimmed by 2 bases and J by 1 base, leaving 11 bases between them. CDR1 KGHSH and CDR2 LQKENI come from the germline V gene. The CDR3 is 16 residues long. DNA for the CDR3: TGTGCCAGCTCACCAAGGGGCCTCCTGAACACCGGGGAGCTGTTTTTT. It yields the protein CASSPRGLLNTGELFF. The whole variable domain, filled in from reference TRBV18 and TRBJ2-2, reads NAGVMQNPRHLVRRRGQEARLRCSPMKGHSHVYWYRQLPEEGLKFMVYLQKENIIDESGMPKERFSAEFPKEGPSILRIQQVVRGDSAAYFCASSPRGLLNTGELFFGEGSRLTVL.

The chain links TRBV9 to TRBJ2-3, with D uncertain. CDR1 SGDLS and CDR2 YYNGEE come from the germline V gene. V lost 3 bases and J lost 2, with 10 bases in between. The CDR3 is 14 amino acids. The CDR3 DNA sequence: TGTGCCAGCAGCGCCGGGTCCCTCACAGATACGCAGTATTTT. This encodes CASSAGSLTDTQYF.

In its sample, this clonotype was seen many times. The V and J genes are TRBV7-9 and TRBJ2-2, with TRBD2 identical over 11 bases. Germline-derived CDR1 and CDR2 are SEHNR and FQNEAQ (reference sequence). The CDR3 has 17 amino acids. The ends lost 6 bases at V and 5 bases at J; junction bases unmatched: 11. DNA of the CDR3: TGTGCCAGCAGTCCATGGACTAGCGGGCCGAGTACCGGGGAGCTGTTTTTT. It yields the protein CASSPWTSGPSTGELFF.

In this sample, this clonotype turned up once. V usage is TRBV9 and J usage is TRBJ2-7; D may be TRBD2 (6 bases). The CDR3 loop spans 16 amino acids. Between the trimmed V and J ends, which lost 0 bases and 4 bases, there was a span of 17 bases. Germline loops: CDR1 SGDLS, CDR2 YYNGEE. The CDR3 nucleotides read TGTGCCAGCAGCGTAGGTGGTCAACTAGGGACTTACGAGCAGTACTTC. It encodes CASSVGGQLGTYEQYF.